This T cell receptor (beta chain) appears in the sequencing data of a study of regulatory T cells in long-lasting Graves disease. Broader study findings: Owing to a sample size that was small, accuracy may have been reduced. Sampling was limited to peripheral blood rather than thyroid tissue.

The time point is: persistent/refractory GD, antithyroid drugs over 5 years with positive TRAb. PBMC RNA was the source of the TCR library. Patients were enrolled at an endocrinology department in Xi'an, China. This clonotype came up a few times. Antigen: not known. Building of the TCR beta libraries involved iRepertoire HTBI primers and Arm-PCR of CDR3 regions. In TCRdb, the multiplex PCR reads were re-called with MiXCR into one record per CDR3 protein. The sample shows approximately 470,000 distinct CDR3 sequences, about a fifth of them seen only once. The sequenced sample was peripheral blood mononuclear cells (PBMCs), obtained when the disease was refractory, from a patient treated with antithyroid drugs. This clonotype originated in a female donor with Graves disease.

The CDR3 nucleotides read TGTGCCAGCAGTTACGCCGGCTCGAACACCGGGGAGCTGTTTTTT. Encoded protein: CASSYAGSNTGELFF. This chain links TRBV11-2 with TRBJ2-2; D unresolved. In germline, CDR1 is SGHAT, CDR2 FQNNGV. The V gene lost 6 bases and the J gene lost 0 bases, with 11 bases spanning the gap. The CDR3 has 15 residues.